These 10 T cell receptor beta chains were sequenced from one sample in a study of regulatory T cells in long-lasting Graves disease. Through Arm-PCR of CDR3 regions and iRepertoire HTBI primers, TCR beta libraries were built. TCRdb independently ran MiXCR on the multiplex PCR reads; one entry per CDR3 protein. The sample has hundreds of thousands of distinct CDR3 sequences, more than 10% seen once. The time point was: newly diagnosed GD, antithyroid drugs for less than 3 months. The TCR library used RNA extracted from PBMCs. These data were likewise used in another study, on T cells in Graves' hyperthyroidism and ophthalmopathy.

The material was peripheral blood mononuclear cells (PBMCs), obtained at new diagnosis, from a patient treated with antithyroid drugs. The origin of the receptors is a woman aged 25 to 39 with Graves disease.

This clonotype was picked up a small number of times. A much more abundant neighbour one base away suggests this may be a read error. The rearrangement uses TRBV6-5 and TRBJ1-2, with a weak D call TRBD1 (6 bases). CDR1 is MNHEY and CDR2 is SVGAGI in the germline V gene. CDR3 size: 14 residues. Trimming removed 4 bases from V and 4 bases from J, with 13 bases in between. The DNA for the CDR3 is TGTGCCAGCAGTTCTCCCGGGACACGCTATGGCTACACCTTC. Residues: CASSSPGTRYGYTF.

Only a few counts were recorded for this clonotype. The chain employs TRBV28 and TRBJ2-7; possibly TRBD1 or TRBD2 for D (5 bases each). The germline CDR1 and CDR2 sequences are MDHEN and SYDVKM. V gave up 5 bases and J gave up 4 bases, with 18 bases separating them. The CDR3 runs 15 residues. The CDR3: CASSSGGLSFYEQYF. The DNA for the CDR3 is TGTGCCAGCAGTAGTGGGGGTTTAAGTTTTTACGAGCAGTACTTC.

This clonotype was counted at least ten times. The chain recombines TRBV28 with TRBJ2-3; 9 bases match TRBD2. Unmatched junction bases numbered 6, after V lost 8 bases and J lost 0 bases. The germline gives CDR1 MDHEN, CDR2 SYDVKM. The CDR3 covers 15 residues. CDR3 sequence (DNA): TGTGCCAGCTTGACTAGCGGAGTTAGCACAGATACGCAGTATTTT. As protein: CASLTSGVSTDTQYF.

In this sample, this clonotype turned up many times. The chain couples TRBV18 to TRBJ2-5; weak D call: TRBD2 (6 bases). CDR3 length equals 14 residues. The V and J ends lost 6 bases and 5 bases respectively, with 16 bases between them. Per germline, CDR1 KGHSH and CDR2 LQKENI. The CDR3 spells CASSGGSGWETQYF. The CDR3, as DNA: TGTGCCAGCTCGGGAGGATCCGGCTGGGAGACCCAGTACTTC. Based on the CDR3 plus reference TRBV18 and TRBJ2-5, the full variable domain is NAGVMQNPRHLVRRRGQEARLRCSPMKGHSHVYWYRQLPEEGLKFMVYLQKENIIDESGMPKERFSAEFPKEGPSILRIQQVVRGDSAAYFCASSGGSGWETQYFGPGTRLLVL.

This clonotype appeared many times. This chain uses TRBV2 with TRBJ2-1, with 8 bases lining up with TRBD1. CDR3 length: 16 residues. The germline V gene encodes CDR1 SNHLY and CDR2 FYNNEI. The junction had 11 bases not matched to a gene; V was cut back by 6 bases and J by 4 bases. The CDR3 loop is CASRAPGQEPYNEQFF. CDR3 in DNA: TGTGCCAGCAGGGCACCGGGACAGGAACCTTACAATGAGCAGTTCTTC.

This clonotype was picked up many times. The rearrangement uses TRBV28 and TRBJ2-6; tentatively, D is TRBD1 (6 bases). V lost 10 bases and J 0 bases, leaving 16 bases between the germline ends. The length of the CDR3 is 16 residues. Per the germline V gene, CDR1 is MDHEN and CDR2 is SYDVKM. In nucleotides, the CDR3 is TGTGCCACGCAACAGGGACATATCTCTGGGGCCAACGTCCTGACTTTC. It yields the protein CATQQGHISGANVLTF.

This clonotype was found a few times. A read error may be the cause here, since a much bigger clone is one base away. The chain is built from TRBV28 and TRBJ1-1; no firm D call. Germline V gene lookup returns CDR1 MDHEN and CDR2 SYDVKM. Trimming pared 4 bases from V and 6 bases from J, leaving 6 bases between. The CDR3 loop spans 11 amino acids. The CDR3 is CASSSPSEAFF. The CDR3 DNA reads TGTGCCAGCAGTTCCCCCTCTGAAGCTTTCTTT.

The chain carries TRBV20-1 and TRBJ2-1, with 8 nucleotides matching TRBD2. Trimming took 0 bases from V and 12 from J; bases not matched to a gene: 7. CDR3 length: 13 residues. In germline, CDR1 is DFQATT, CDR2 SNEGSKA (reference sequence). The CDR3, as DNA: TGCAGTGCTAGAGATCCCCGGGAGGGCCGGCAGTTCTTC. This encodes CSARDPREGRQFF.

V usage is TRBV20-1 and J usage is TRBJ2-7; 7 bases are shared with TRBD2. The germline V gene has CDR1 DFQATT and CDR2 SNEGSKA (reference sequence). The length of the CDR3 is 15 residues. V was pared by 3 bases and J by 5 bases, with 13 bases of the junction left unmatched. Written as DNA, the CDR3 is TGCAGTGCTAGTGATCGGGACTACCGGTCTCACGAGCAGTACTTC. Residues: CSASDRDYRSHEQYF.

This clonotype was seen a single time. CDR3 region: CASSLDGGLAQHF. The CDR3 DNA reads as TGTGCCAGCAGCTTAGACGGAGGCCTGGCCCAGCATTTT. This chain connects TRBV7-2 to TRBJ1-5; no clear D. Trimming stripped 1 base from V and 11 bases from J, with 12 bases between. The length of the CDR3 is 13 residues. CDR1 and CDR2 (germline): SGHTA, FQGNSA.